What follows are 17 T cell receptor beta chains derived from one specimen sequenced in a study of T cell clonotyping in hematopoietic cell transplantation. Clones were read by immunoSEQ multiplex PCR, and TCRdb kept only the in-frame ones, dropping some. The repertoire holds fewer than 10,000 clones, with 85% to 90% as singletons. Source: peripheral blood mononuclear cells, taken at the time of graft-versus-host disease after allogeneic stem cell transplant. The receptors come from a male patient between 55 and 70 years old who had an allogeneic stem cell transplant from a related donor, so the T cells may come from the graft donor. Some clones in this sample may be carry-over from other donors' samples.

The chain couples TRBV28 to TRBJ1-6; D ambiguous. V lost 5 bases and J lost 4, with 3 bases in between. The CDR3 is 12 amino acids. CDR1 is MDHEN and CDR2 is SYDVKM in the germline V gene. The CDR3 reads CASSTYNSPLHF. DNA for the CDR3: TGTGCCAGCAGTACGTATAATTCACCCCTCCACTTT. Full variable domain (rest looked up from reference TRBV28 and TRBJ1-6): DVKVTQSSRYLVKRTGEKVFLECVQDMDHENMFWYRQDPGLGLRLIYFSYDVKMKEKGDIPEGYSVSREKKERFSLILESASTNQTSMYLCASSTYNSPLHFGNGTRLTVT.

The chain uses TRBV12-5 and TRBJ2-1, with a weak D call TRBD2 (6 bases). Between the trimmed V and J ends, which lost 11 bases and 5 bases, there was a span of 7 bases. The CDR3 is 10 amino acids. Germline CDR1 is LGHNT and CDR2 is FRNRAP. For the CDR3, the DNA is TGTGCTTCGGGGGACAATGAGCAGTTCTTC. It is translated as CASGDNEQFF. Together with reference TRBV12-5 and TRBJ2-1, the CDR3 gives the full variable domain: DARVTQTPRHKVTEMGQEVTMRCQPILGHNTVFWYRQTMMQGLELLAYFRNRAPLDDSGMPKDRFSAEMPDATLATLKIQPSEPRDSAVYFCASGDNEQFFGPGTRLTVL.

The chain employs TRBV7-2 and TRBJ2-1; no clear D. From germline, CDR1 is SGHTA and CDR2 FQGNSA. Trimming took off 3 bases at V and 5 bases at J, with 8 bases between the two ends. The CDR3 length is 13 residues. CDR3 DNA sequence: TGTGCCAGCAGCTTCTCGAGCAACAATGAGCAGTTCTTC. Amino acid sequence: CASSFSSNNEQFF. The full variable domain, in which reference TRBV7-2 and TRBJ2-1 provide the parts outside the CDR3, is GAGVSQSPSNKVTEKGKDVELRCDPISGHTALYWYRQSLGQGLEFLIYFQGNSAPDKSGLPSDRFSAERTGGSVSTLTIQRTQQEDSAVYLCASSFSSNNEQFFGPGTRLTVL.

The chain employs TRBV11-3 and TRBJ2-5; maybe TRBD1 (6 bases). The V gene's germline CDR1 is SGHNT and CDR2 YENEEA. The CDR3 is made up of 14 amino acids. V lost 5 bases to trimming and J lost 4 bases, with 14 bases between them. CDR3 sequence reads: CASSGTRGTETQYF. The DNA of the CDR3 is TGTGCCAGCAGCGGGACAAGGGGGACAGAGACCCAGTACTTC.

V and J are TRBV4-2 and TRBJ1-3, with TRBD1 matching over 8 bases. Germline V gene data show CDR1 as LGHNA and CDR2 as YNFKEQ. The CDR3 consists of 14 residues. With V trimmed by 1 base and J by 8 bases, 4 bases remained unmatched. The CDR3 region has the DNA TGTGCCAGCAGCCAAGTGGGACAGGCGTACACCATATATTTT. Amino acids: CASSQVGQAYTIYF.

V usage is TRBV30 and J usage is TRBJ1-1, with D tentatively TRBD1 (5 bases). Trimming pared 1 base from V and 10 bases from J, leaving 13 bases between. This CDR3 is built from 12 residues. The germline V gene encodes CDR1 GTSNPN and CDR2 SVGIG (reference sequence). The CDR3 loop reads CAWSAFWGGAFF. CDR3 in DNA: TGTGCCTGGAGTGCCTTTTGGGGGGGAGCTTTCTTT.

The chain carries TRBV7-3 and TRBJ2-3; 12 bases align to TRBD2. The ends lost 5 bases at V and 3 bases at J; junction bases unmatched: 6. The CDR3 extends over 16 amino acids. The V gene's germline CDR1 is SGHTA and CDR2 FQGTGA. The CDR3 nucleotides read TGTGCCAGCAGCATACTTGGGACTAGCGGGACAGATACGCAGTATTTT. Its protein product is CASSILGTSGTDTQYF. Together with reference TRBV7-3 and TRBJ2-3, the CDR3 gives the full variable domain: GAGVSQTPSNKVTEKGKYVELRCDPISGHTALYWYRQSLGQGPEFLIYFQGTGAADDSGLPNDRFFAVRPEGSVSTLKIQRTERGDSAVYLCASSILGTSGTDTQYFGPGTRLTVL.

CDR3 bases: TGCAGTGCCGGGGCAGGAAACACCATATATTTT. It specifies CSAGAGNTIYF. The rearrangement links TRBV20-1 to TRBJ1-3; D is possibly TRBD1 (5 bases). Trimming removed 6 bases from V and 4 bases from J, with 7 bases in between. The CDR3 is 11 amino acids. Germline CDR1 reads DFQATT; CDR2 reads SNEGSKA (reference sequence).

The chain recombines TRBV6-5 with TRBJ1-1; a possible D gene is TRBD1 (5 bases). The V and J ends lost 2 bases and 2 bases respectively, with 9 bases between them. This CDR3 region has 14 residues. Germline lookup yields CDR1 MNHEY and CDR2 SVGAGI. The CDR3 nucleotides read TGTGCCAGCAGTTACGGCGGACATAACACTGAAGCTTTCTTT. It codes for CASSYGGHNTEAFF.

The chain uses TRBV10-2 and TRBJ1-1; D remains unclear. Germline CDR1 WSHSY, CDR2 SAAADI. The CDR3 has 14 residues. The ends were cut back, 3 bases at V and 8 bases at J, with 16 bases in the middle. The CDR3 DNA sequence: TGCGCCAGCAGTGAACGGCTCGGAGAGACCGAAGCTTTCTTT. It encodes CASSERLGETEAFF.

The rearrangement joins TRBV19 to TRBJ1-5; 9 positions agree with TRBD1. Germline V gene lookup returns CDR1 LNHDA and CDR2 SQIVND (reference sequence). With V trimmed by 7 bases and J by 5 bases, 12 bases remained unmatched. CDR3 length: 16 residues. The CDR3 nucleotides are TGTGCCAGTACCGAACCGGGACAGGGTTCGTATCAGCCCCAGCATTTT. This codes for CASTEPGQGSYQPQHF.

The chain's CDR3 is CASSPPPDTEAFF. CDR3 DNA: TGTGCCAGCAGCCCACCCCCAGACACTGAAGCTTTCTTT. The V call is TRBV9, the J call TRBJ1-1, with unresolved D. The V gene's germline CDR1 is SGDLS and CDR2 YYNGEE. The CDR3 spans 13 residues. V was cut by 4 bases and J by 3 bases, with 10 bases left in between.

V gene TRBV7-2 combines with J gene TRBJ1-6; D unclear. Germline CDR1 SGHTA, CDR2 FQGNSA. The CDR3 consists of 13 residues. With 5 bases removed from V and 12 bases from J, the gap between germline ends came to 14 bases. DNA for the CDR3: TGTGCCAGCAGCGGGATGGGTCGCGGACCCCTCCACTTT. It encodes CASSGMGRGPLHF.

In DNA, the CDR3 is TGTGCCAGCAGCCTCTCCACCGGGGAGCTGTTTTTT. This codes for CASSLSTGELFF. The chain joins TRBV7-9 to TRBJ2-2, with D uncertain. The CDR3 sequence is 12 residues long. The germline V and J ends were trimmed by 5 bases and 4 bases, with 5 bases remaining between them. CDR1 and CDR2 from the germline V gene are SEHNR and FQNEAQ (reference sequence).

The rearrangement links TRBV27 to TRBJ1-1; no clear D. Germline V gene lookup returns CDR1 MNHEY and CDR2 SMNVEV (reference sequence). There are 13 residues in the CDR3. The germline V and J ends were trimmed by 4 bases and 7 bases, with 13 bases remaining between them. CDR3 protein: CASSSQSGREAFF. The CDR3 coding sequence is TGTGCCAGCAGTTCCCAATCCGGCCGTGAAGCTTTCTTT.

The chain has TRBV11-2 and TRBJ1-1; D is possibly TRBD1 (6 bases). The V end lost 1 base, the J end lost 3 bases, and 9 bases lay between the germline ends. The CDR3 contains 14 residues. Per germline, CDR1 SGHAT and CDR2 FQNNGV. The CDR3: CASSLGGAYTEAFF. DNA for the CDR3: TGTGCCAGCAGCTTAGGGGGGGCTTACACTGAAGCTTTCTTT.

This clone was observed a single time. The V gene is TRBV5-1, the J gene TRBJ2-7; TRBD2 aligns across 9 bases. V dropped 3 bases and J dropped 4; count of bases not matched to a gene: 5. The germline gives CDR1 SGHRS, CDR2 YFSETQ. The CDR3 loop spans 14 amino acids. In DNA form, the CDR3 reads TGCGCCAGCAGCTCCGTGGCGGGGGGGTACGAGCAGTACTTC. Its translation is CASSSVAGGYEQYF.